These 10 T cell receptor beta chains were sequenced from one sample in a study of T cell responses to AZD1222 COVID-19 vaccine. The assay was immunoSEQ multiplex PCR, and TCRdb's table has in-frame clones only and misses some. Here the sample spans about 57,000 clones, about 90% being singletons. Sequenced here: peripheral blood, sampled on day 0 of AZD1222 vaccination. The receptors originated from an adult in good health.

The chain combines TRBV2 with TRBJ2-1, with 9 bases that match TRBD2. This CDR3 contains 15 residues. From germline, CDR1 is SNHLY and CDR2 FYNNEI. Losses at the gene ends were 4 bases for V and 9 bases for J; bases not matched to a gene: 10. The CDR3 bases are TGTGCCAGCAGTGGGGCGGGAGGGCAGGTCGGTGAGCAGTTCTTC. Amino acids: CASSGAGGQVGEQFF.

CDR3 sequence: CASSSNRGGLTSYEQYF. CDR3 coding DNA: TGTGCCAGCAGCTCGAACAGGGGGGGCTTAACTTCCTACGAGCAGTACTTC. The chain is built from TRBV7-2 and TRBJ2-7; a possible D gene is TRBD1 (8 bases). The CDR3 is made up of 17 amino acids. CDR1 SGHTA and CDR2 FQGNSA come from the germline V gene. V lost 4 bases, J lost 1 base, and 20 bases lay in between.

This rearrangement joins TRBV10-1 to TRBJ1-5; D remains ambiguous. This CDR3 comprises 17 residues. Germline V gives CDR1 WNHNN, CDR2 SYGVQD (reference sequence). Trimming took off 8 bases at V and 3 bases at J, with 23 bases between the two ends. The CDR3 DNA follows: TGCGCCAGCCCTATCGGAGGCGAGGCTCGTCACAATCAGCCCCAGCATTTT. Translation: CASPIGGEARHNQPQHF.

The chain links TRBV12-3 or TRBV12-4 to TRBJ2-1; no firm D call. V lost 5 bases, J lost 10 bases, and 9 bases lay in between. This CDR3 comprises 11 residues. The CDR3 loop is CASSPLREQFF. CDR3 in DNA: TGTGCCAGCAGTCCATTACGGGAGCAGTTCTTC.

The chain employs TRBV7-9 and TRBJ2-1, with 9 bases aligning to TRBD2. CDR3 size: 14 residues. Trimming removed 3 bases from V and 8 bases from J; junction bases left unmatched: 5. In germline, CDR1 is SEHNR, CDR2 FQNEAQ (reference sequence). The CDR3, as DNA: TGTGCCAGCAGCTTTAGCGGGAGAGTCGATGAGCAGTTCTTC. This sequence encodes CASSFSGRVDEQFF.

The chain couples TRBV6-5 to TRBJ2-7; D remains ambiguous. Germline V gives CDR1 MNHEY, CDR2 SVGAGI. With 0 bases removed from V and 3 bases from J, the gap between germline ends came to 9 bases. CDR3 length: 14 amino acids. The CDR3 nucleotides are TGTGCCAGCAGTTACTCGTACGGCGACTACGAGCAGTACTTC. It translates to CASSYSYGDYEQYF.

The chain is built from TRBV27 and TRBJ2-7; no reliable D call. The germline V gene encodes CDR1 MNHEY and CDR2 SMNVEV (reference sequence). V dropped 7 bases and J dropped 2 bases, with 9 bases sitting between them. This CDR3 comprises 12 residues. CDR3 sequence reads: CASTDGAYEQYF. CDR3 in DNA: TGTGCCAGCACTGACGGTGCCTACGAGCAGTACTTC.

Remarks on this clone: This sample includes further DNA sequences coding for the same CDR3. This sequence joins TRBV2 and TRBJ2-5; 9 bases fit TRBD2. CDR3 length: 17 amino acids. The V gene end was trimmed by 2 bases and the J gene end by 4 bases; junction bases not matched to a gene: 11. Germline values: CDR1 SNHLY, CDR2 FYNNEI. The CDR3 sequence is CASSEKEAGGPGETQYF. CDR3 DNA sequence: TGTGCCAGCAGTGAAAAAGAGGCGGGAGGGCCGGGAGAGACCCAGTACTTC.

This CDR3 reads CASSLGSRLSGNTIYF. In nucleotides, the CDR3 is TGTGCCAGCAGCTTAGGATCTCGGCTCTCTGGAAACACCATATATTTT. This sequence joins TRBV7-8 and TRBJ1-3; D uncertain. This CDR3 spans 16 amino acids. The V end lost 1 base, the J end lost 0 bases, and 10 bases lay between the germline ends. Germline-derived CDR1 and CDR2 are SGHVS and FQNEAQ.

This chain connects TRBV19 to TRBJ1-2; TRBD1 matches 10 bases. Germline CDR1 is LNHDA and CDR2 is SQIVND (reference sequence). The CDR3 consists of 18 residues. J was trimmed by 0 bases and V by 6 bases; bases with no gene match: 13. The CDR3 loop is CASRNRGQGTTSNYGYTF. The DNA of the CDR3 is TGTGCCAGTAGAAATCGGGGACAGGGGACAACTTCTAACTATGGCTACACCTTC.